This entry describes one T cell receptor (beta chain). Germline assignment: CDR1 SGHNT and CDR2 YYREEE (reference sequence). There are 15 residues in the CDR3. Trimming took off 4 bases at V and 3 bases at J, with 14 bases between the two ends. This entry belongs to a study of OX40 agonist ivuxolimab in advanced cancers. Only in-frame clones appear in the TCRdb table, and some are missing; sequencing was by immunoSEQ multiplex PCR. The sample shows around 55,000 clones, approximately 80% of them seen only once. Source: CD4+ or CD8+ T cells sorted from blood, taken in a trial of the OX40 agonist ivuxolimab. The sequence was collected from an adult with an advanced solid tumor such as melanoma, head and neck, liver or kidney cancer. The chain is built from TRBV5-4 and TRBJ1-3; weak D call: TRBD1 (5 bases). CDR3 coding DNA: TGTGCCAGCAGCGGGGGTGGACTAGGTGGAAACACCATATATTTT. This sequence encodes CASSGGGLGGNTIYF. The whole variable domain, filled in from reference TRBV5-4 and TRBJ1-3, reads ETGVTQSPTHLIKTRGQQVTLRCSSQSGHNTVSWYQQALGQGPQFIFQYYREEENGRGNFPPRFSGLQFPNYSSELNVNALELDDSALYLCASSGGGLGGNTIYFGEGSWLTVV.